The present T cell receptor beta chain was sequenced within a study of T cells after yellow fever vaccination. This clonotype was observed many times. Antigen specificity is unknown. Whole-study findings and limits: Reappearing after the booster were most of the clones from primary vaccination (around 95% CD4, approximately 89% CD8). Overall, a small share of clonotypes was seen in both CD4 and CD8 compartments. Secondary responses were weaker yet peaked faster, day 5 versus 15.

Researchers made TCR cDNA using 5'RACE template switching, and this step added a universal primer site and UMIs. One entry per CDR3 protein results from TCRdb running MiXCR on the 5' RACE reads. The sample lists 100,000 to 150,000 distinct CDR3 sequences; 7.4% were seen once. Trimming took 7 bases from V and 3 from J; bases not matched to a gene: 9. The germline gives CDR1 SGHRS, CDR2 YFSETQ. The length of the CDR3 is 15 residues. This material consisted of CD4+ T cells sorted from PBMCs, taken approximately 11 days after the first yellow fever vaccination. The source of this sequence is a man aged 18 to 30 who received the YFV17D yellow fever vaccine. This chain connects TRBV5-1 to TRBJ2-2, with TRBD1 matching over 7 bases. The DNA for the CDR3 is TGCGCCAGCCGCCTTTTAACAGGGGACACCGGGGAGCTGTTTTTT. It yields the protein CASRLLTGDTGELFF.